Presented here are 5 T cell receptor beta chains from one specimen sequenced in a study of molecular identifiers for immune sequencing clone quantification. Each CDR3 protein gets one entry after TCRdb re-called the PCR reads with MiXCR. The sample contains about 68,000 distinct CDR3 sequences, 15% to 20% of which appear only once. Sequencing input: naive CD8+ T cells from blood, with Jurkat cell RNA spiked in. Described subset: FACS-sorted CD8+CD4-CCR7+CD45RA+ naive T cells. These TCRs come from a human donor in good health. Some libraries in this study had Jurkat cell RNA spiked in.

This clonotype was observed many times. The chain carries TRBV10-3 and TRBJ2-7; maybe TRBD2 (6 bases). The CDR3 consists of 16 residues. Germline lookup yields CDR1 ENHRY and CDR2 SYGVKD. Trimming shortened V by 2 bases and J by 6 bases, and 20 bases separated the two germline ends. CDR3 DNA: TGTGCCATCAGTGAGCCTCTAGCGCGGGTGGTTATCGAGCAGTACTTC. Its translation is CAISEPLARVVIEQYF.

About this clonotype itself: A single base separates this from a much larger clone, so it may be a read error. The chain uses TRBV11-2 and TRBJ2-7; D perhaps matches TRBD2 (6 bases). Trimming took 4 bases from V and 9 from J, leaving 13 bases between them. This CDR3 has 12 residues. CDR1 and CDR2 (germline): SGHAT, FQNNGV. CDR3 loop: CASSSGLGGQYF. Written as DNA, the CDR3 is TGTGCCAGCAGCTCCGGCTTGGGGGGGCAGTACTTC.

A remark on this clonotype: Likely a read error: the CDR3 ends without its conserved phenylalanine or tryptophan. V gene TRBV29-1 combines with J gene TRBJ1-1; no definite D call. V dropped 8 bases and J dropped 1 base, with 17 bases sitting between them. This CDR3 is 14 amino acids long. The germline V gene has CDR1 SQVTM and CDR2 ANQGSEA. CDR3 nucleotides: TGCAGCTCCACTAGCCATACGGGGAACACTGAAGCTTTCCTT. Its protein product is CSSTSHTGNTEAFL.

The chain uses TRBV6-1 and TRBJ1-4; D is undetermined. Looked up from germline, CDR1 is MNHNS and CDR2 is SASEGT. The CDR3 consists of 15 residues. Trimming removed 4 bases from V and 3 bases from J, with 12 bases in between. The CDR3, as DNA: TGTGCCAGCAGTGTTTGGGGATCGGCTAATGAAAAACTGTTTTTT. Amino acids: CASSVWGSANEKLFF.

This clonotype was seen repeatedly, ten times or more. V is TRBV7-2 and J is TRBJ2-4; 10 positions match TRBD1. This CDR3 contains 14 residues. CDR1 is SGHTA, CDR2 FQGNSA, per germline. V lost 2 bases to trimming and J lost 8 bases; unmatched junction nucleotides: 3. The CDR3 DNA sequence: TGTGCCAGCAGCTTATTAGGACAGGGGGACATTCAGTACTTC. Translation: CASSLLGQGDIQYF. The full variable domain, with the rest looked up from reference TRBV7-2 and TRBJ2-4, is GAGVSQSPSNKVTEKGKDVELRCDPISGHTALYWYRQSLGQGLEFLIYFQGNSAPDKSGLPSDRFSAERTGGSVSTLTIQRTQQEDSAVYLCASSLLGQGDIQYFGAGTRLSVL.